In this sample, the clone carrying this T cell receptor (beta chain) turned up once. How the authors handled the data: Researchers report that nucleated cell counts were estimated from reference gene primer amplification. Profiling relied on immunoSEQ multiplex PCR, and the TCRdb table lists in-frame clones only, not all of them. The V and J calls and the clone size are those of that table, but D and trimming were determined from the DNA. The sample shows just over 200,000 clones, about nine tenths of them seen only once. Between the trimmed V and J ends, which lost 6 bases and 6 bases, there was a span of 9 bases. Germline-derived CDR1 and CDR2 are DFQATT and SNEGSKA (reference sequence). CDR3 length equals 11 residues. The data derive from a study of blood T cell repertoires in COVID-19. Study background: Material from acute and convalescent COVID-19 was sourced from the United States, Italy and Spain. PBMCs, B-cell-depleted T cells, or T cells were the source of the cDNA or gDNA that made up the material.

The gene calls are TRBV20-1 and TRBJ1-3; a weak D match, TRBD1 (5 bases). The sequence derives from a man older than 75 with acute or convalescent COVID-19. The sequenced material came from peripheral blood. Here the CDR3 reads CSASGENTIYF. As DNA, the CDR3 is TGCAGTGCATCGGGGGAAAACACCATATATTTT.